One TCR beta chain is described in this entry. Primers for the PCR totalled 60 Vbeta and 13 Jbeta. Assay used: immunoSEQ multiplex PCR; TCRdb lists only in-frame clones, some missing. The sample has under 200,000 clones, around 80% seen once. The data are from a study of cytomegalovirus exposure and HLA in healthy donors. The receptor was isolated from a man aged 35-49 years in good health and CMV-seropositive. Sequenced sample: PBMCs.

The CDR3 region is CASSPPAGTEAFF. CDR3 nucleotide sequence: TGTGCCAGCAGCCCCCCCGCGGGGACTGAAGCTTTCTTT. The chain couples TRBV6-5 to TRBJ1-1; the D is unclear. The CDR3 is 13 residues long. From germline, CDR1 is MNHEY and CDR2 SVGAGI. The V gene lost 6 bases and the J gene lost 5 bases, with 13 bases spanning the gap.